These 21 T cell receptor beta chains came from one sample sequenced in a study of chemoradiotherapy in HPV16-positive cancers. Some clones are missing from TCRdb's copy, which holds only in-frame ones; the method was immunoSEQ multiplex PCR. This sample has around 17,000 clones, with roughly two thirds found just once. The sample in question was tumor tissue, obtained from a patient who underwent chemoradiotherapy. Receptor source: a human donor with HPV-associated anogenital cancer.

There are a few counts of this clone. The chain links TRBV27 to TRBJ1-2; D ambiguous. Germline V CDR1 and CDR2: MNHEY, SMNVEV (reference sequence). V gave up 7 bases and J gave up 6 bases, with 15 bases separating them. The CDR3 loop spans 13 amino acids. Here the CDR3 reads CASTSFKGNGYTF. In DNA form, the CDR3 reads TGTGCCAGCACCTCCTTCAAGGGAAATGGCTACACCTTC.

This clone was detected once. The V and J genes are TRBV2 and TRBJ2-7; no definite D call. V lost 7 bases and J 1 base, leaving 14 bases between the germline ends. Germline V gene lookup returns CDR1 SNHLY and CDR2 FYNNEI. The CDR3 sequence is 14 residues long. Here the CDR3 reads CASTWQPNSYEQYF. Here the CDR3 DNA reads TGTGCCAGCACGTGGCAGCCGAATTCCTACGAGCAGTACTTC.

The gene calls are TRBV7-9 and TRBJ1-5, with 9 bases aligning to TRBD1. This CDR3 is built from 17 residues. Germline values: CDR1 SEHNR, CDR2 FQNEAQ (reference sequence). Germline trimming cut 1 base from V and 4 bases from J; bases unmatched to any gene: 8. This chain's CDR3 is CASSLGAGTGTNQPQHF. The CDR3 DNA reads as TGTGCCAGCAGCTTAGGCGCGGGGACAGGGACGAATCAGCCCCAGCATTTT. Variable domain in full (rest from reference TRBV7-9 and TRBJ1-5): DTGVSQNPRHKITKRGQNVTFRCDPISEHNRLYWYRQTLGQGPEFLTYFQNEAQLEKSRLLSDRFSAERPKGSFSTLEIQRTEQGDSAMYLCASSLGAGTGTNQPQHFGDGTRLSIL.

This sequence joins TRBV18 and TRBJ1-2, with D maybe TRBD1 (5 bases). The CDR3 is 14 residues long. Trimming removed 6 bases from V and 6 bases from J, with 17 bases in between. CDR1 and CDR2 from the germline V gene are KGHSH and LQKENI. DNA of the CDR3: TGTGCCAGCTCCCCTACCGGGACTGAGAATGGCTACACCTTC. This translates into CASSPTGTENGYTF. The whole variable domain, remainder taken from reference TRBV18 and TRBJ1-2, is NAGVMQNPRHLVRRRGQEARLRCSPMKGHSHVYWYRQLPEEGLKFMVYLQKENIIDESGMPKERFSAEFPKEGPSILRIQQVVRGDSAAYFCASSPTGTENGYTFGSGTRLTVV.

The gene calls are TRBV5-1 and TRBJ2-3; 8 positions match TRBD2. The J segment lost 4 bases and the V segment lost 0 bases, leaving 1 base of the junction unmatched. Germline values: CDR1 SGHRS, CDR2 YFSETQ. This CDR3 has 14 residues. The CDR3 sequence is CASSLAGGADTQYF. CDR3 DNA: TGCGCCAGCAGCTTGGCGGGGGGGGCAGATACGCAGTATTTT.

Within the sample, this clone is medium-sized (0.01 to 0.1%). The chain is built from TRBV11-2 and TRBJ2-7; D might be TRBD1 (5 bases). CDR3 size: 13 residues. Trimming pared 1 base from V and 6 bases from J, leaving 10 bases between. CDR1 is SGHAT and CDR2 is FQNNGV in the germline V gene. The CDR3 nucleotides are TGTGCCAGCAGCTTAGTCAGGGATGGCGAGCAGTACTTC. Translating gives CASSLVRDGEQYF.

Here the CDR3 DNA reads TGTGCCACCAGCAGAGATGGGGGAGGGGGGGATAATGAAAAACTGTTTTTT. Translated: CATSRDGGGGDNEKLFF. This chain joins TRBV15 and TRBJ1-4; possible D gene TRBD1, 6 bases. Trimming stripped 0 bases from V and 4 bases from J, with 15 bases between. Germline V lookup: CDR1 LNHNV, CDR2 YYDKDF (reference sequence). The CDR3 length is 17 residues.

This clone turned up a few times. J is TRBJ2-3 and V is TRBV29-1; TRBD2 matches at 8 bases. Germline CDR1 reads SQVTM; CDR2 reads ANQGSEA. V lost 4 bases to trimming and J lost 5 bases; unmatched junction nucleotides: 14. The CDR3 runs 16 residues. This chain's CDR3 is CSVVSLGSGERDTQYF. The CDR3 DNA reads TGCAGCGTTGTGTCGTTGGGTAGCGGGGAGAGAGATACGCAGTATTTT.

The CDR3 is CASSYEQGENEQYF. CDR3 DNA: TGTGCCAGCAGTTATGAACAGGGGGAAAACGAGCAGTACTTC. This chain links TRBV6-5 with TRBJ2-7; 8 bases match TRBD1. Trimming took 3 bases from V and 5 from J; bases not matched to a gene: 6. The CDR3 extends over 14 amino acids. Germline assignment: CDR1 MNHEY and CDR2 SVGAGI.

The rearrangement uses TRBV6-5 and TRBJ1-2, with 8 positions matching TRBD1. The CDR3 spans 13 residues. V trimming: 8 bases; J trimming: 5 bases; junction bases outside the gene matches: 7. Germline values: CDR1 MNHEY, CDR2 SVGAGI. The CDR3 DNA sequence: TGTGCCAGCGGCCCAACAGGGGGATATGGCTACACCTTC. Its protein is CASGPTGGYGYTF.

The rearrangement uses TRBV5-1 and TRBJ2-5, with 8 bases aligning to TRBD1. CDR1 and CDR2 from the germline V gene are SGHRS and YFSETQ. The length of the CDR3 is 14 residues. V was pared by 0 bases and J by 5 bases, with 3 bases of the junction left unmatched. The chain's CDR3 is CASSLEDRVETQYF. CDR3 DNA: TGCGCCAGCAGCTTGGAGGACAGGGTGGAGACCCAGTACTTC.

The gene calls are TRBV5-4 and TRBJ2-1; a weak D match, TRBD2 (7 bases). Germline values: CDR1 SGHNT, CDR2 YYREEE (reference sequence). Trimming removed 0 bases at V and 4 bases at J, with 8 bases between. The CDR3 has 14 amino acids. CDR3 in DNA: TGTGCCAGCAGCTTGGAGGGGGGGTACAATGAGCAGTTCTTC. This codes for CASSLEGGYNEQFF. Looking up the rest from reference TRBV5-4 and TRBJ2-1 gives the full variable domain: ETGVTQSPTHLIKTRGQQVTLRCSSQSGHNTVSWYQQALGQGPQFIFQYYREEENGRGNFPPRFSGLQFPNYSSELNVNALELDDSALYLCASSLEGGYNEQFFGPGTRLTVL.

The chain is built from TRBV2 and TRBJ2-3, with a possible D match to TRBD2 (5 bases). V lost 5 bases, J lost 4 bases, and 10 bases lay in between. Germline V CDR1 and CDR2: SNHLY, FYNNEI. The CDR3 has 13 residues. The CDR3 coding sequence is TGTGCCAGCAGTTACGCGGGCCCAGATACGCAGTATTTT. This gives the protein CASSYAGPDTQYF. Using reference TRBV2 and TRBJ2-3 for the parts outside the CDR3, the full variable domain is EPEVTQTPSHQVTQMGQEVILRCVPISNHLYFYWYRQILGQKVEFLVSFYNNEISEKSEIFDDQFSVERPDGSNFTLKIRSTKLEDSAMYFCASSYAGPDTQYFGPGTRLTVL.

The chain's CDR3 is CASSPGVTYEQYF. DNA of the CDR3: TGTGCCAGCAGCCCCGGAGTTACCTACGAGCAGTACTTC. J is TRBJ2-7 and V is TRBV7-9; D is unclear. Germline V gives CDR1 SEHNR, CDR2 FQNEAQ (reference sequence). Trimming pared 5 bases from V and 2 bases from J, leaving 10 bases between. The CDR3 runs 13 residues.

This rearrangement joins TRBV14 to TRBJ1-3; D gene ambiguous. V lost 0 bases and J 2 bases, leaving 11 bases between the germline ends. The CDR3 length is 16 residues. CDR1 is SGHDN, CDR2 FVKESK, per germline. The CDR3 DNA reads as TGTGCCAGCAGCCAAGATTACTGGGATGCTGGAAACACCATATATTTT. The encoded protein is CASSQDYWDAGNTIYF.

The V gene is TRBV2, the J gene TRBJ2-1; 7 bases align to TRBD1. This CDR3 region has 14 residues. Trimming cost V 6 bases and J 0 bases; bases outside gene matches: 2. Germline CDR1 is SNHLY and CDR2 is FYNNEI. CDR3 nucleotides: TGTGCCAGCAGGGGGGACAGCTCCTACAATGAGCAGTTCTTC. It translates to CASRGDSSYNEQFF.

The V gene is TRBV7-9, the J gene TRBJ2-1; D remains ambiguous. V lost 2 bases to trimming and J lost 0 bases, with 11 bases between them. Germline V gene lookup returns CDR1 SEHNR and CDR2 FQNEAQ (reference sequence). This CDR3 contains 16 residues. The CDR3 region is CASSLLAGFSYNEQFF. DNA for the CDR3: TGTGCCAGCAGCTTACTGGCAGGCTTCTCCTACAATGAGCAGTTCTTC.

The V call is TRBV6-6, the J call TRBJ2-1; TRBD2 matches 10 bases. The germline V gene encodes CDR1 MNHNY and CDR2 SVGAGI (reference sequence). CDR3 length equals 15 residues. The J segment lost 9 bases and the V segment lost 6 bases, leaving 11 bases of the junction unmatched. CDR3 in amino acids: CASSPGTSESSEQFF. The DNA for the CDR3 is TGTGCCAGCAGCCCCGGGACTAGCGAATCGAGTGAGCAGTTCTTC.

The rearrangement links TRBV2 to TRBJ1-1; D remains unclear. Trimming cost V 7 bases and J 0 bases, with 3 bases left between them. The CDR3 consists of 11 residues. Germline values: CDR1 SNHLY, CDR2 FYNNEI. CDR3: CASTVNTEAFF. For the CDR3, the DNA is TGTGCCAGCACAGTGAACACTGAAGCTTTCTTT.

The chain couples TRBV7-3 to TRBJ2-1, with 12 bases fitting TRBD2. The CDR3 loop spans 22 amino acids. The V segment lost 6 bases and the J segment 5 bases; nucleotides outside the gene matches: 26. Looked up from germline, CDR1 is SGHTA and CDR2 is FQGTGA. The CDR3 reads CASSPTGARVVELAGGHNEQFF. CDR3 nucleotides: TGTGCCAGCAGTCCAACAGGGGCCCGCGTTGTAGAGCTAGCGGGGGGGCACAATGAGCAGTTCTTC. The complete variable domain, with remaining parts taken from reference TRBV7-3 and TRBJ2-1, reads GAGVSQTPSNKVTEKGKYVELRCDPISGHTALYWYRQSLGQGPEFLIYFQGTGAADDSGLPNDRFFAVRPEGSVSTLKIQRTERGDSAVYLCASSPTGARVVELAGGHNEQFFGPGTRLTVL.

The chain carries TRBV7-3 and TRBJ2-5; 8 bases align to TRBD2. The V segment lost 5 bases and the J segment 2 bases; nucleotides outside the gene matches: 13. Germline values: CDR1 SGHTA, CDR2 FQGTGA. This CDR3 is 17 amino acids long. The DNA for the CDR3 is TGTGCCAGCAGCCGGGGTGGCGGGGGGACAATACAAGAGACCCAGTACTTC. The encoded protein is CASSRGGGGTIQETQYF.